This T cell receptor beta chain came from a study of human T cells and chemical hapten exposure. Study summary: Weekly diphenylcyclopropenone doses were given to patients' scalps across the roughly 25-week study. Study-wide findings and caveats: TCRs at high frequency, those above 1 in 1000, did not change with DPC sensitization. The count of PT1 expanded TCRs correlated positively with patch test score.

This clonotype was observed once. What it recognizes is unknown. The V and J ends lost 5 bases and 0 bases respectively, with 14 bases between them. Germline V lookup: CDR1 MNHNS, CDR2 SASEGT. The CDR3 consists of 17 residues. TCRdb re-analysed the RACE reads in MiXCR, keeping a single row per CDR3 protein. Here the sample spans roughly 200,000 distinct CDR3 sequences, around 20% being singletons. Specified time point: patch test 1, 2 weeks after DPC sensitization. Treatment: therapeutic diphenylcyclopropenone sensitization with weekly scalp DPC. Sample donors consisted of patients with alopecia, aged 18 to 70 years, who were suitable for DPC.

The source material was whole blood, sampled in connection with sensitization to the hapten diphenylcyclopropenone (DPC). The clonotype originates from a woman in her 50s with alopecia areata. Some clones in this sample may be carry-over from other donors' samples. The V gene is TRBV6-1, the J gene TRBJ2-6, with D hard to call. The CDR3 sequence is CASSPLPRSSGANVLTF. The DNA of the CDR3 is TGTGCCAGCAGTCCCCTCCCCCGGTCCTCTGGGGCCAACGTCCTGACTTTC.